This entry concerns a single TCR beta chain. The data belong to a study of patients and donors after allogeneic stem cell transplantation. V shed 4 bases, J shed 3 bases, and the junction held 9 bases outside the gene matches. The length of the CDR3 is 16 residues. CDR1 is LGHDT, CDR2 YNNKEL, per germline (reference sequence). TCRdb analysed the RT-PCR reads with MiXCR anew, one entry per CDR3 protein. The sample has approximately 410,000 distinct CDR3 sequences, 15% to 20% seen once; the top ten hold less than 9.5%. Sequenced: blood, either unsorted or a sorted T cell fraction (not recorded which). This TCR was recovered from a human donor who was either an allogeneic HSCT recipient or a stem cell or donor lymphocyte infusion donor (not recorded which). It is not recorded whose cells these are; they may come from a transplant donor. The gene calls are TRBV3-1 and TRBJ2-1; TRBD2 matches 7 bases. The CDR3 loop reads CASSLLREGFYNEQFF. The CDR3 DNA reads TGTGCCAGCAGCCTTCTAAGGGAGGGTTTCTACAATGAGCAGTTCTTC.